A single sample gave rise to the 9 T cell receptor beta chains below, sequenced in a study of a mutant IDH1 vaccine in newly diagnosed glioma. This sample's time point: week 11, during vaccination. One vaccine dose held 300 ug of mutant IDH1 20-mer peptide and came with topical imiquimod. The protocol was immunoSEQ multiplex PCR, while the TCRdb copy is restricted to in-frame clones and leaves out a portion. The data show around 30,000 clones, 85% to 90% seen once. These TCRs' antigens remain unknown. The source was PBMCs, collected from a glioma patient whose treatment included an IDH1 peptide vaccine. The receptors were sampled from a man younger than 30 with glioma.

The chain has TRBV9 and TRBJ2-7; the match to TRBD1 covers 9 bases. The CDR3 length is 14 residues. The V gene's germline CDR1 is SGDLS and CDR2 YYNGEE. Trimming took 2 bases from V and 8 from J; bases not matched to a gene: 8. The CDR3 coding sequence is TGTGCCAGCAGCGTTTCACCCGGACAGGGGAAGCAGTACTTC. The encoded protein is CASSVSPGQGKQYF.

This chain joins TRBV4-3 and TRBJ1-2; TRBD1 might be the D (5 bases). The V end lost 0 bases, the J end lost 5 bases, and 13 bases lay between the germline ends. Per germline, CDR1 LGHNA and CDR2 YSLEER. CDR3 length: 15 amino acids. CDR3 DNA sequence: TGCGCCAGCAGCCAAGATAGGGGAAAGGGATATGGCTACACCTTC. This encodes CASSQDRGKGYGYTF.

The genes are TRBV5-6 and TRBJ2-3; D gene ambiguous. V was trimmed by 1 base and J by 2 bases, leaving 8 bases between them. The CDR3 consists of 14 residues. The V gene's germline CDR1 is SGHDT and CDR2 YYEEEE. The CDR3 nucleotides are TGTGCCAGCAGCTTGAGGATGGACACAGATACGCAGTATTTT. It yields the protein CASSLRMDTDTQYF.

The V call is TRBV2, the J call TRBJ1-4; 8 bases line up with TRBD1. Germline CDR1 SNHLY, CDR2 FYNNEI. The CDR3 has 15 residues. V dropped 6 bases and J dropped 0; count of bases not matched to a gene: 3. The CDR3 DNA reads as TGTGCCAGCAGGGCGGACAGGGCAACTAATGAAAAACTGTTTTTT. Encoded protein: CASRADRATNEKLFF.

Judged by abundance, this clone is hyperexpanded. The rearrangement uses TRBV4-1 and TRBJ1-4, with D unresolved. Per the germline V gene, CDR1 is MGHRA and CDR2 is YSYEKL. CDR3 length: 16 amino acids. V was shortened by 2 bases and J by 3 bases, with 13 bases between the two germline ends. CDR3 nucleotides: TGCGCCAGCAGCCAATTGGACGAGGAGGCTAATGAAAAACTGTTTTTT. This gives the protein CASSQLDEEANEKLFF.

The sample holds one count of this clone. The V and J genes are TRBV14 and TRBJ1-2, with a tentative D call TRBD1 (5 bases). The germline V gene encodes CDR1 SGHDN and CDR2 FVKESK. CDR3 length equals 13 residues. V was clipped by 3 bases and J by 3 bases, with 8 bases between them. DNA for the CDR3: TGTGCCAGCAGCCAGACCAGGGACTATGGCTACACCTTC. Protein: CASSQTRDYGYTF.

This clone occurred a few times. This chain uses TRBV5-1 with TRBJ2-2, with 8 bases aligning to TRBD1. Germline V gene lookup returns CDR1 SGHRS and CDR2 YFSETQ. The length of the CDR3 is 15 residues. The V and J ends lost 3 bases and 1 base, in that order; junction bases with no gene match: 2. In DNA, the CDR3 is TGCGCCAGCAGCTCACAGGGGGGGAACACCGGGGAGCTGTTTTTT. This gives the protein CASSSQGGNTGELFF.

The chain combines TRBV7-9 with TRBJ1-1; TRBD1 might be the D (5 bases). The CDR3 extends over 16 amino acids. With 5 bases removed from V and 0 bases from J, the gap between germline ends came to 16 bases. From germline, CDR1 is SEHNR and CDR2 FQNEAQ (reference sequence). The CDR3 reads CASSPPGRTMNTEAFF. The CDR3 coding sequence is TGTGCCAGCAGCCCTCCGGGACGAACTATGAACACTGAAGCTTTCTTT.

The chain employs TRBV18 and TRBJ2-7, with TRBD1 matching 8 bases. The V segment lost 2 bases and the J segment 2 bases; nucleotides outside the gene matches: 2. The CDR3 has 14 residues. Germline V gene data show CDR1 as KGHSH and CDR2 as LQKENI. The CDR3 DNA is TGTGCCAGCTCACCAGGGACAGGAACCTACGAGCAGTACTTC. As protein: CASSPGTGTYEQYF.